These T cell receptor beta chains were read from a single sample in a study of blood T cell repertoires in COVID-19. Here immunoSEQ multiplex PCR was the method, and the copy in TCRdb shows in-frame clones only, minus some. The top ten clones hold under 5% of a sample with approximately 250,000 clones, about 80% of them seen once. Sequences were obtained from PBMCs or T cells enriched from blood (not recorded which). The receptors stem from a man aged 25-40 years with acute COVID-19. The CDR3 runs from the conserved cysteine through the conserved F or W. Each record gives: J gene, V gene, CDR3 protein.

>TRBJ1-4|TRBV21-1
CASSKNLGGPELNEKLFF
>TRBJ2-1|TRBV6-4
CASSVQPGQGADEQFF
>TRBJ2-3|TRBV29-1
CSVEFGDTQYF
>TRBJ2-1|TRBV11-3
CASSLDRGAPAGDNEQFF
>TRBJ2-3|TRBV29-1
CSGRETDTQYF
>TRBJ2-2|TRBV6-6
CASRGLAGDHGGELFF
>TRBJ1-6|TRBV20-1
CSAPDRRHF
>TRBJ2-1|TRBV11-3
CASSQGGTSGRGEQFF
>TRBJ2-3|TRBV27
CASSPLAGGSTDTQYF
>TRBJ1-1|TRBV5-5
CASTHPRGTVTNTEAFF
>TRBJ2-3|TRBV7-2
CASSLARVNTQYF
>TRBJ1-1|TRBV5-1
CASSHTGDTEAFF
>TRBJ1-2|TRBV9
CASSAPRDGNYGYTF
>TRBJ1-6|TRBV18
CASSPLGDSPLHF
>TRBJ2-3|TRBV3-1/TRBV3-2
CASSQDSGFPDTQYF
>TRBJ1-1|TRBV28
CASSLVNTEAFF
>TRBJ2-3|TRBV6-5
CASSFQGADTQYF
>TRBJ1-6|TRBV2
CASSARTGGHF
>TRBJ1-2|TRBV28
CASSYSNGYTF
>TRBJ1-5|TRBV19
CASSEYQGNQPQHF
>TRBJ2-3|TRBV6-8
CARNGGARDTQYF
>TRBJ1-1|TRBV28
CASVSRGRGTEAFF
>TRBJ2-1|TRBV7-9
CASSSLAGGGNEQFF
>TRBJ1-1|TRBV29-1
CSGRQGNTEAFF
>TRBJ1-5|TRBV6-5
CASSAGINQPQHF
>TRBJ1-2|TRBV30
CAWRDRLYGYTF
>TRBJ2-2|TRBV7-3
CASSTGTSGRTGELFF
>TRBJ2-4|TRBV18
CASSPSDSLKNIQYF
>TRBJ2-5|TRBV7-2
CASSQAGTSGTQYF